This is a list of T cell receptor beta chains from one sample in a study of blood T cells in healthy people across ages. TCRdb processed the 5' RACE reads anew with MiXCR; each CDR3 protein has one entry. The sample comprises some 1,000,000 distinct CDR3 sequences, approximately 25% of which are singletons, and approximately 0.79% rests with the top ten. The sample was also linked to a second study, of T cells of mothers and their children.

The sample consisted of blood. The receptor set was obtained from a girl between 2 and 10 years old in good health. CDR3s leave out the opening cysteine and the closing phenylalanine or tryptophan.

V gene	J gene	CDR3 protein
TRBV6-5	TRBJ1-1	ASSQPRGVAETF
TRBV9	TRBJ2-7	ASSVDADGYPQQY
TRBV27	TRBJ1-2	ASTSTISSYGYT
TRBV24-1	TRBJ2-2	ATSDTDSTGELF
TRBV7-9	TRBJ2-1	ASSPRIAGVAYNEQF
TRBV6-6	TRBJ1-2	ASSRQDLYGYT
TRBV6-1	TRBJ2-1	ASGSRYNEQF
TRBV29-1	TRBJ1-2	SVSGGANYGYT
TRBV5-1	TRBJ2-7	ASSSGVVSSGYEQY
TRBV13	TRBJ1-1	ASSLDTVGTEAF
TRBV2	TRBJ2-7	ASRPRTVSYEQY
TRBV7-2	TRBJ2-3	ASSLAHKGTTDTQY
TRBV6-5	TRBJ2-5	ASSLGPFQETQY
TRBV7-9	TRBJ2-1	ASSLVQNYNEQF
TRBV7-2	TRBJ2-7	ASSPHASYEQY
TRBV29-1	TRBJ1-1	SASQGGGIMNTEAF
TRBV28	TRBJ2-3	ASSSPDRVTDTQY
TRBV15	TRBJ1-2	ATSRDWLHEEGGYT
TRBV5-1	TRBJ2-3	ASSSRPESTDTQY
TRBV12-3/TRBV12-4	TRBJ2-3	ASSPRTDHTDAQY
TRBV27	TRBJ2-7	ASSLRGSSYYEQY
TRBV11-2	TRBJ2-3	ASSLGYGSGAITDTQY
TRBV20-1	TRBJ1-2	SARAGGNYGYT
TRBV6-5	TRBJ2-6	ASSYAPRTTGANVLT
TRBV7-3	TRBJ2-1	ASSHLGGPDYNGQF
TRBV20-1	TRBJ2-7	SALAGPSLGYEQY
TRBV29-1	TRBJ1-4	SVSPGVADREGEKLF
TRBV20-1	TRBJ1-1	SAPWDTEAF
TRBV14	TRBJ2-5	ASSQDFTAGEYQETQY